This TCR beta chain was identified in a study of T cells after posttransplantation cyclophosphamide. The CDR3 contains 10 residues. The germline V gene encodes CDR1 SGDLS and CDR2 YYNGEE. V was trimmed by 4 bases and J by 7 bases, leaving 6 bases between them. Data came from immunoSEQ multiplex PCR; TCRdb stores just in-frame clones and leaves some out. This sample shows about 36,000 clones and no singletons; around 1.2% rests with the ten largest. On the day of bone marrow donation, the related graft donor provided peripheral blood. Overall study findings and caveats: TRB overlap between skin or GI tissue T cells and blood was limited. Later blood repertoires were often dominated by clones from the donor CD8+ memory compartment.

This clone came up many times. The antigen is not known. Sequencing used PBMCs. V gene TRBV9 combines with J gene TRBJ2-7; D is uncertain. This TCR derives from a girl under 18 in good health, CMV-negative, and a related stem cell transplant donor. The CDR3 coding sequence is TGTGCCAGCAGCAAGACTGAGCAGTACTTC. Translated: CASSKTEQYF.